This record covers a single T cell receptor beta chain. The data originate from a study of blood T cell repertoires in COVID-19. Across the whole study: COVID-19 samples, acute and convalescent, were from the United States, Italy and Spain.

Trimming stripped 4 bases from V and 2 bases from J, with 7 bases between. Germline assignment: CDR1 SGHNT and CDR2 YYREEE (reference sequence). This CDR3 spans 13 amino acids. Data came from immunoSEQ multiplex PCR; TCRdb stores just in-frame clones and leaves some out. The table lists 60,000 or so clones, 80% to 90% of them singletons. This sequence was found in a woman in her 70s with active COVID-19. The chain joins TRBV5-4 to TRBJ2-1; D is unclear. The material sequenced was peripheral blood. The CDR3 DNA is TGTGCCAGCAGCAACCCAGCCTACAATGAGCAGTTCTTC. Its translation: CASSNPAYNEQFF.